This TCR beta chain was sequenced for a study of blood T cell repertoires in COVID-19. Overall study: Acute and convalescent COVID-19 samples came from the United States, Italy and Spain. The cDNA or gDNA used as material had been derived from T cells, B-cell-depleted T cells, or PBMCs.

Authors' analysis steps: Nucleated cell counts were estimated from reference gene primer amplification. This table comes from immunoSEQ multiplex PCR, and its TCRdb copy is limited to in-frame clones, with some not included. Clone size and V and J calls were adopted from that table, with D and trimming inferred from the DNA. The sample consists of 90,000 or so clones, less than 85% of them appearing once. Germline CDR1 SNHLY, CDR2 FYNNEI. V was trimmed by 5 bases and J by 5 bases, leaving 10 bases between them. The CDR3 loop spans 13 amino acids. The sequencing input was peripheral blood. This clonotype was obtained from a human donor in a cohort sampled during active COVID-19. The chain joins TRBV2 to TRBJ1-5, with a possible D match to TRBD1 (6 bases). The CDR3 protein is CASSTAGDQPQHF. The CDR3 nucleotides are TGTGCCAGCAGTACCGCAGGGGATCAGCCCCAGCATTTT.